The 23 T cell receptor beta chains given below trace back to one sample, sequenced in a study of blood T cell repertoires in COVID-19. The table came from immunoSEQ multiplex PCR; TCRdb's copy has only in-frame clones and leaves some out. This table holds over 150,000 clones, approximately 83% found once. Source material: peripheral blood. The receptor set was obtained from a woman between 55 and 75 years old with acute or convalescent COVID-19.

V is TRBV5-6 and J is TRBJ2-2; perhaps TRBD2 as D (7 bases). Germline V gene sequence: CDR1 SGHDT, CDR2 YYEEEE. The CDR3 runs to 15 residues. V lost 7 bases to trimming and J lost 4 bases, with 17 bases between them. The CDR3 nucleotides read TGTGCCAGCGCGGGGGACACCATGGGCACCGGGGAGCTGTTTTTT. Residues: CASAGDTMGTGELFF.

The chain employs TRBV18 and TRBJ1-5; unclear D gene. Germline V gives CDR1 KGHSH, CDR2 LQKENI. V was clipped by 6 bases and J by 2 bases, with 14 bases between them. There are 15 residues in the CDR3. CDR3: CASSPLEGGNQPQHF. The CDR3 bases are TGTGCCAGCTCTCCCCTGGAGGGCGGCAATCAGCCCCAGCATTTT.

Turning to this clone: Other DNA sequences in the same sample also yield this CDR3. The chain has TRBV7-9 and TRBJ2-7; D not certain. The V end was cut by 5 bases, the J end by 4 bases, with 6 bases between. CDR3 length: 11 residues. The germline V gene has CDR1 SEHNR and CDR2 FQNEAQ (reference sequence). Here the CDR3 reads CASSPGYEQYF. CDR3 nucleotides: TGTGCCAGCAGCCCGGGTTACGAGCAGTACTTC. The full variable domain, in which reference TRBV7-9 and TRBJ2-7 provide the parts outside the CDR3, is DTGVSQNPRHKITKRGQNVTFRCDPISEHNRLYWYRQTLGQGPEFLTYFQNEAQLEKSRLLSDRFSAERPKGSFSTLEIQRTEQGDSAMYLCASSPGYEQYFGPGTRLTVT.

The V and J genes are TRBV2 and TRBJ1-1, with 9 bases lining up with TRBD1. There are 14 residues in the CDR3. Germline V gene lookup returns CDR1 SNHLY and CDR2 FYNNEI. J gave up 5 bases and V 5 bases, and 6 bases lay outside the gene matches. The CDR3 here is CASSPGTGQTEAFF. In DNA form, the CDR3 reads TGTGCCAGCAGTCCCGGGACAGGGCAGACTGAAGCTTTCTTT.

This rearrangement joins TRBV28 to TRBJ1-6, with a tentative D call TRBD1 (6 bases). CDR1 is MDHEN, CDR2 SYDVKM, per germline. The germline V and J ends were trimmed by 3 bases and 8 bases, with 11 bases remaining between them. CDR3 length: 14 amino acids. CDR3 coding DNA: TGTGCCAGCAGTTTTGCACAGGGCTATTCACCCCTCCACTTT. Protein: CASSFAQGYSPLHF.

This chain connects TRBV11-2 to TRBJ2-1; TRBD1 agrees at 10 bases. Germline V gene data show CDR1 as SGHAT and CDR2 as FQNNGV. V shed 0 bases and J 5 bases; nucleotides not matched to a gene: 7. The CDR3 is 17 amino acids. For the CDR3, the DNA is TGTGCCAGCAGCTTAGAAGGCCCCGGGACAGGGGACAATGAGCAGTTCTTC. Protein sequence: CASSLEGPGTGDNEQFF.

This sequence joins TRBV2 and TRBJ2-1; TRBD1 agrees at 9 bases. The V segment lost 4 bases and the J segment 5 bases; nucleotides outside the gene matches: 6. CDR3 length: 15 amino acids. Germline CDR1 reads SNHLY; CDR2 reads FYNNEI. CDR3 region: CASSVGDRVHNEQFF. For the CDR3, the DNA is TGTGCCAGCAGTGTTGGGGACAGGGTGCACAATGAGCAGTTCTTC. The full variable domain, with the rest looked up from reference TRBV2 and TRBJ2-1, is EPEVTQTPSHQVTQMGQEVILRCVPISNHLYFYWYRQILGQKVEFLVSFYNNEISEKSEIFDDQFSVERPDGSNFTLKIRSTKLEDSAMYFCASSVGDRVHNEQFFGPGTRLTVL.

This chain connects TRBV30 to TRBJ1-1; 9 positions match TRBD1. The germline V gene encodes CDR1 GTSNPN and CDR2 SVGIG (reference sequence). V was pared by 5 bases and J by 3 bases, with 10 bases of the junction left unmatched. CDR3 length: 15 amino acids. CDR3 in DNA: TGTGCCTGGTTTATTGGACAGGGGAGGGACACTGAAGCTTTCTTT. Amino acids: CAWFIGQGRDTEAFF.

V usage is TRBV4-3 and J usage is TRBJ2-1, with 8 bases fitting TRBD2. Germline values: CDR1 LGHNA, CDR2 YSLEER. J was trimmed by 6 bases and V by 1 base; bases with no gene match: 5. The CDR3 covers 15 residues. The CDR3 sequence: CASSQASSGANEQFF. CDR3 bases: TGCGCCAGCAGCCAAGCGAGTAGCGGGGCCAATGAGCAGTTCTTC.

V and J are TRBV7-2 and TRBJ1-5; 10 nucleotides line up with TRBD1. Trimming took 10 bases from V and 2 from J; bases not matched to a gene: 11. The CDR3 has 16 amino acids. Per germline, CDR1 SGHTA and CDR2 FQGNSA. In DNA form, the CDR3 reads TGTGCCAACAGAACTACCGGGACAGGGGGCAATCAGCCCCAGCATTTT. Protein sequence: CANRTTGTGGNQPQHF.

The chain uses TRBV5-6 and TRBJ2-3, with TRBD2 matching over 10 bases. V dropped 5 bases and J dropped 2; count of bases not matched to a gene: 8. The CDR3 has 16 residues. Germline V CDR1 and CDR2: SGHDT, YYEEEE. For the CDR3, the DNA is TGTGCCAGCAGAGCTGGACTAGCGGAACCCACAGATACGCAGTATTTT. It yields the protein CASRAGLAEPTDTQYF.

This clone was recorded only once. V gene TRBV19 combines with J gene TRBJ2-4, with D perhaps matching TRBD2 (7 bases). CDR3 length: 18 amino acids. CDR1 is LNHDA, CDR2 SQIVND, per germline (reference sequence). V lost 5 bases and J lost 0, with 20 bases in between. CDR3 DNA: TGTGCCAGTAGTCCCCGGATAAGCGGGACACTAGCCAAAAACATTCAGTACTTC. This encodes CASSPRISGTLAKNIQYF.

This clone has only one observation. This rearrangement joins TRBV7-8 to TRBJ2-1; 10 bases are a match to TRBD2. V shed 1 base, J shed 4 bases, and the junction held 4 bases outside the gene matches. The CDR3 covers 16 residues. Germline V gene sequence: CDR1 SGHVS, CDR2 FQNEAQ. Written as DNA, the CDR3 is TGTGCCAGCAGCTTAGAACTAGCGGGGTCGTACAATGAGCAGTTCTTC. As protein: CASSLELAGSYNEQFF.

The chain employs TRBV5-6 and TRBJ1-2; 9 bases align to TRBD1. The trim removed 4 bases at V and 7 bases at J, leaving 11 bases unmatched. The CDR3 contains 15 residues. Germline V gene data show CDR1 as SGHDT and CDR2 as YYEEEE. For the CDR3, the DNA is TGTGCCAGCAGCGCGCGCGGGACAGGGTTAGGTGGCTACACCTTC. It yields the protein CASSARGTGLGGYTF.

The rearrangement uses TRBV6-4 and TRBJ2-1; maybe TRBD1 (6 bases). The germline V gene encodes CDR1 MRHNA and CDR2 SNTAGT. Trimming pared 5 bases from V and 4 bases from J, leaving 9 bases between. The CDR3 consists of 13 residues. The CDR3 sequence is CASSKQGYNEQFF. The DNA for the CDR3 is TGTGCCAGCAGTAAACAGGGTTACAATGAGCAGTTCTTC.

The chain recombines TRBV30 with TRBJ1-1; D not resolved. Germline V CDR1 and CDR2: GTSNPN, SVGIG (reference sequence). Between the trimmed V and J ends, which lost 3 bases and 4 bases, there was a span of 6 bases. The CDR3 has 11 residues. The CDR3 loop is CAWRYSTEAFF. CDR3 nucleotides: TGTGCCTGGAGGTATTCCACTGAAGCTTTCTTT.

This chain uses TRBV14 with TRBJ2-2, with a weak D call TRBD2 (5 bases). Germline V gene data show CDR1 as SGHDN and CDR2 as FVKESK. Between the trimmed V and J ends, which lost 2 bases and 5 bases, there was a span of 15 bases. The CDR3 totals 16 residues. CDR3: CASSQRGDSRTGELFF. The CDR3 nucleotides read TGTGCCAGCAGCCAACGGGGAGATTCGAGGACCGGGGAGCTGTTTTTT.

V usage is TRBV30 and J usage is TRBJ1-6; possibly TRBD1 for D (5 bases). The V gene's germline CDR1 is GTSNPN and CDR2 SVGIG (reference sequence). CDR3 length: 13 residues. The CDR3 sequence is CAHGRGYNSPLHF. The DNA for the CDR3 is TGTGCACATGGAAGGGGCTATAATTCACCCCTCCACTTT.

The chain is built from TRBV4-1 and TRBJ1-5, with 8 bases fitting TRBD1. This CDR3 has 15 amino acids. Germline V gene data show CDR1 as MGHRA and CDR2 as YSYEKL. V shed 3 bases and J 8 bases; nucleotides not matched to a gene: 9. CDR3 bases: TGCGCCAGCAGCCATGCGACAGGGGTGGTTGAGCCCCAGCATTTT. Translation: CASSHATGVVEPQHF.

The CDR3 DNA is TGTGCCAGCAGCCTACAGGGGGGCGGTGGAAACACCATATATTTT. It codes for CASSLQGGGGNTIYF. This rearrangement joins TRBV6-5 to TRBJ1-3, with 8 bases fitting TRBD1. J was trimmed by 3 bases and V by 6 bases; bases with no gene match: 7. Germline V gene sequence: CDR1 MNHEY, CDR2 SVGAGI. This CDR3 has 15 residues.

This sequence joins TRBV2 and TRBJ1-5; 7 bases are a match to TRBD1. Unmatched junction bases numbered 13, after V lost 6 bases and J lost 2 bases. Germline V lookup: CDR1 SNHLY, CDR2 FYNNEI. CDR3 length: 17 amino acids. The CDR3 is CASSPQGVGRGNQPQHF. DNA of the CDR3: TGTGCCAGCAGCCCGCAGGGGGTTGGGCGGGGCAATCAGCCCCAGCATTTT.

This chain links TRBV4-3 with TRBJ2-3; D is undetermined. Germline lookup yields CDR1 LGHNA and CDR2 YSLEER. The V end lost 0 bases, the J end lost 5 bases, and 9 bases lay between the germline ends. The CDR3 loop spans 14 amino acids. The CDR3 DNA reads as TGCGCCAGCAGCCAAGATCGGTCGGGAGATACGCAGTATTTT. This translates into CASSQDRSGDTQYF.

The CDR3 bases are TGTGCCAGCAGTCCGACAGCGTCCTATGGCTACACCTTC. Protein product: CASSPTASYGYTF. The chain has TRBV28 and TRBJ1-2, with D perhaps TRBD1 (5 bases). Trimming left V 5 bases short and J 4 bases short, with 11 bases between. From germline, CDR1 is MDHEN and CDR2 SYDVKM. The CDR3 runs to 13 residues.